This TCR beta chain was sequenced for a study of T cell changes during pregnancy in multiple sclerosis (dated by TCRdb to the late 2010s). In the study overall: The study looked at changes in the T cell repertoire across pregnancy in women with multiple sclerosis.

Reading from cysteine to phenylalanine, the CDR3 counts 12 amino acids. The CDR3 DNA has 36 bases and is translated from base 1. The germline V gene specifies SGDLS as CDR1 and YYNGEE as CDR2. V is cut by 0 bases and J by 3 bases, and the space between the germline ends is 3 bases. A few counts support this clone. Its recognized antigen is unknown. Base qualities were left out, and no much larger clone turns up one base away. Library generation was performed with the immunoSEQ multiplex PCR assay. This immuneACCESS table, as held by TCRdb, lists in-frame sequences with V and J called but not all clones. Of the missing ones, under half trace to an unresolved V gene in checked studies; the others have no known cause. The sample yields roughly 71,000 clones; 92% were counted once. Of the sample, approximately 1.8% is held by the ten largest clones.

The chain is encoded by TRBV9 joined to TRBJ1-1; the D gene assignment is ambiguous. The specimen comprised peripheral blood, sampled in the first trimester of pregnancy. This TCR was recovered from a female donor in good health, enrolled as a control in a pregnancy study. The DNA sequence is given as TGTGCCAGCAGCGTAGTAGACACTGAAGCTTTCTTT. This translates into CASSVVDTEAFF.